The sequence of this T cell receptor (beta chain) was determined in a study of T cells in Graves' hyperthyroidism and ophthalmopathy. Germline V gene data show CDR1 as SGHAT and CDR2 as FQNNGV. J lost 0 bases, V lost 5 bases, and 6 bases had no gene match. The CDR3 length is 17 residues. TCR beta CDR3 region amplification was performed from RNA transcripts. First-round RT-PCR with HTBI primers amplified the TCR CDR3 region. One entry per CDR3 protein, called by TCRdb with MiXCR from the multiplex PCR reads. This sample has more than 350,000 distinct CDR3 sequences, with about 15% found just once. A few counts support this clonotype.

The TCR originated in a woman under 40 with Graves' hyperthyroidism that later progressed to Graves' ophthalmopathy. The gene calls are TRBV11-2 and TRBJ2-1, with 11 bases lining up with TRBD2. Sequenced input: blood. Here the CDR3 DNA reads TGTGCCAGCAGCCCACGACTAGCGGGAAGCTCCTACAATGAGCAGTTCTTC. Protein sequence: CASSPRLAGSSYNEQFF. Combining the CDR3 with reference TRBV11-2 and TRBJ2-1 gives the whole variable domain EAGVAQSPRYKIIEKRQSVAFWCNPISGHATLYWYQQILGQGPKLLIQFQNNGVVDDSQLPKDRFSAERLKGVDSTLKIQPAKLEDSAVYLCASSPRLAGSSYNEQFFGPGTRLTVL.